The T cell receptor beta chain under discussion was sequenced for a study of CD8 T cells in Susac syndrome. The authors reverse transcribed roughly 0.5 to 1 ug RNA with random hexamers. In TCRdb, the immunoSEQ multiplex PCR reads were re-called with MiXCR into one record per CDR3 protein. The sample holds some 130,000 distinct CDR3 sequences, around 94% seen once. V was cut by 1 base and J by 4 bases, with 8 bases left in between. The CDR3 extends over 13 amino acids. Germline V gene data show CDR1 as GTSNPN and CDR2 as SVGIG (reference sequence). Sequencing targeted TCR beta in blood CD8+ and CD4+ T cells. In the multiple sclerosis control group, patients were treatment-naive and had stable or active relapsing-remitting disease.

Source material: CD4+ T cells from PBMCs. This sequence originates from a human donor with multiple sclerosis. The genes are TRBV30 and TRBJ1-5; D unclear. This chain's CDR3 is CAWSDGLNQPQHF. The DNA for the CDR3 is TGTGCCTGGAGTGACGGGTTGAATCAGCCCCAGCATTTT.